The entry that follows covers one T cell receptor (beta chain) sequence. The CDR3 totals 13 residues. Trimming cost V 2 bases and J 9 bases, with 11 bases left between them. Original data processing: Researchers report that nucleated cell counts were estimated from reference gene primer amplification. Only in-frame clones appear in the TCRdb table, and some are missing; sequencing was by immunoSEQ multiplex PCR. V, J and clone size are those of that table, while D and trimming were read from the DNA. This sample has approximately 75,000 clones, with 75% to 85% found just once. The sample is drawn from a study of blood T cell repertoires in COVID-19.

The sequence derives from a woman between 45 and 65 years old with acute or convalescent COVID-19. The J gene is TRBJ2-1, the V gene TRBV12-3 or TRBV12-4, with D perhaps TRBD2 (5 bases). Sequencing was performed on peripheral blood. As DNA, the CDR3 is TGTGCCAGCAGTTTATATGAGGGCACTGAGCAGTTCTTC. It translates to CASSLYEGTEQFF.